This T cell receptor (beta chain) derives from a study of cytomegalovirus exposure and HLA in healthy donors. Study details: The approximately 700 first-cohort repertoires shared a platform with the 130 or so validation repertoires, as reported in a later analysis. Findings and limits, study-wide: Later, an analysis found that TCR clusters from the first cohort tended to co-occur in the roughly 110 validation repertoires. A few chains tied to CMV proved CMV antigen-specific in vitro.

CDR1 is SGDLS, CDR2 YYNGEE, per germline. V lost 4 bases and J lost 2; bases outside the gene matches: 7. The CDR3 covers 15 residues. Sequenced by immunoSEQ multiplex PCR; TCRdb stores in-frame clones only, minus some. The sample yields roughly 230,000 clones, 90% seen once. Concerning this clone itself: The antigen is undetermined.

This clonotype was obtained from a woman aged 25 to 39 in good health and CMV-seronegative. What was sequenced was PBMCs. The J gene is TRBJ2-3, the V gene TRBV9; 7 bases map to TRBD1. The CDR3 loop reads CASSTHDRDTDTQYF. CDR3 nucleotides: TGTGCCAGCAGCACCCACGACAGGGACACAGATACGCAGTATTTT. The whole variable domain, remainder taken from reference TRBV9 and TRBJ2-3, is DSGVTQTPKHLITATGQRVTLRCSPRSGDLSVYWYQQSLDQGLQFLIQYYNGEERAKGNILERFSAQQFPDLHSELNLSSLELGDSALYFCASSTHDRDTDTQYFGPGTRLTVL.